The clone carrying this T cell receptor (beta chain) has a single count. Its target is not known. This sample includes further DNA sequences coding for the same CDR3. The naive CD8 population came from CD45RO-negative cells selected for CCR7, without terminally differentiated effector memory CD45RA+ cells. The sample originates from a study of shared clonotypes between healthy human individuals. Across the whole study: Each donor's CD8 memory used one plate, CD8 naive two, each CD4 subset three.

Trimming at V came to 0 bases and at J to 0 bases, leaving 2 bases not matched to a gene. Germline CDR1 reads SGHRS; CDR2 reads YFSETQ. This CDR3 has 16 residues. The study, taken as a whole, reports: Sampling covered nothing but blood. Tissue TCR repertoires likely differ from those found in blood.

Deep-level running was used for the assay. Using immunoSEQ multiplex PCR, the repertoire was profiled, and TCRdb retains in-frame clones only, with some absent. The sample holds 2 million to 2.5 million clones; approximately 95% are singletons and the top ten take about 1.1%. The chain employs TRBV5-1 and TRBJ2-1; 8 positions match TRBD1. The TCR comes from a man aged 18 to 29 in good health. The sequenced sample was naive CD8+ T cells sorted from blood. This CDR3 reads CASSLAGGASYNEQFF. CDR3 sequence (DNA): TGCGCCAGCAGCTTGGCAGGGGGCGCCTCCTACAATGAGCAGTTCTTC.